These 29 T cell receptor beta chains were all obtained from the same sample, sequenced in a study of blood T cells in healthy people across ages. A J-beta primer mix and a sample-barcoded 5' primer were used in a second PCR of roughly 6 to 12 cycles. One entry per CDR3 protein, called by TCRdb with MiXCR from the 5' RACE reads. The table includes about 650,000 distinct CDR3 sequences, about 30% detected once. Sequenced sample: blood. These receptors came from a woman older than 75 in good health.

The rearrangement uses TRBV5-1 and TRBJ1-2; possibly TRBD1 for D (5 bases). Germline CDR1 is SGHRS and CDR2 is YFSETQ. V was cut by 1 base and J by 8 bases, with 9 bases left in between. The CDR3 runs 12 residues. The CDR3 coding sequence is TGCGCCAGCAGCTTGCAGGGACTCGGCTACACCTTC. Translating it yields CASSLQGLGYTF.

There are a few counts of this clonotype. The chain carries TRBV4-3 and TRBJ1-2, with a tentative D call TRBD1 (6 bases). CDR1 and CDR2 from the germline V gene are LGHNA and YSLEER. This CDR3 is built from 15 residues. Deletions cut 2 bases from V and 9 bases from J, with 19 bases between. CDR3 coding DNA: TGCGCCAGCAGCCAATGGCCGGGCAGGGGCGATCGCTACACCTTC. Its protein is CASSQWPGRGDRYTF.

The sample holds a few counts of this clonotype. The genes are TRBV4-1 and TRBJ1-2, with 9 bases identical to TRBD1. This CDR3 has 18 amino acids. Germline values: CDR1 MGHRA, CDR2 YSYEKL. The ends lost 0 bases at V and 4 bases at J; junction bases unmatched: 12. The CDR3 sequence is CASSQERGRGQGSYGYTF. As DNA, the CDR3 is TGCGCCAGCAGCCAAGAAAGGGGGAGGGGACAGGGATCCTATGGCTACACCTTC.

This rearrangement joins TRBV6-2 or TRBV6-3 to TRBJ2-2; D might be TRBD1 or TRBD2, each matching 5 bases. The CDR3 spans 19 residues. Trimming took 2 bases from V and 0 from J, leaving 19 bases between them. Germline loops: CDR1 MNHEY, CDR2 SVGEGT. The CDR3, as DNA: TGTGCCAGCAGTTACGAAGTCGGGCAGGGACCCCCGAACACCGGGGAGCTGTTTTTT. Protein product: CASSYEVGQGPPNTGELFF.

This clonotype was counted only a few times. V is TRBV3-1 and J is TRBJ1-2; D unclear. V shed 5 bases and J shed 5 bases, with 18 bases lying between them. The CDR3 has 15 residues. CDR1 and CDR2 (germline): LGHDT, YNNKEL (reference sequence). The CDR3 region is CASSSSATLRYGYTF. In DNA, the CDR3 is TGTGCCAGCAGCTCAAGCGCGACTCTTAGGTATGGCTACACCTTC.

V usage is TRBV20-1 and J usage is TRBJ2-4, with D possibly called TRBD1 or TRBD2 (5 bases each). The last part of the DNA fits TRBJ2-5 better; the J call may be wrong. Germline assignment: CDR1 DFQATT and CDR2 SNEGSKA (reference sequence). This CDR3 contains 14 residues. DNA of the CDR3: TGCAGTGCTCGACCGGGACCTCCAAAGGAGACCCAGTACTTC. This gives the protein CSARPGPPKETQYF.

This clonotype was counted ten times or more. Germline and junction disagree at one end, which may indicate a read error. The chain recombines TRBV20-1 with TRBJ2-3; TRBD2 matches at 7 bases. The CDR3 covers 14 residues. CDR1 and CDR2 (germline): DFQATT, SNEGSKA (reference sequence). CDR3 nucleotide sequence: TGCAGTGCTAGAAGGAGCGGGAACACAAATACGCAGTATTTT. It codes for CSARRSGNTNTQYF.

At least ten counts were recorded for this clonotype. This rearrangement joins TRBV3-1 to TRBJ2-3; the match to TRBD2 covers 12 bases. The V gene end was trimmed by 7 bases and the J gene end by 2 bases; junction bases not matched to a gene: 7. CDR3 size: 16 residues. The V gene's germline CDR1 is LGHDT and CDR2 YNNKEL (reference sequence). CDR3 nucleotides: TGTGCCAGCACACAGGGACTAGCGGGCCCCACAGATACGCAGTATTTT. Translating it yields CASTQGLAGPTDTQYF.

As for this clonotype: This likely comes from a read error, as the CDR3 has no conserved phenylalanine or tryptophan at its end. This chain links TRBV2 with TRBJ2-2, with D possibly called TRBD1 or TRBD2 (5 bases each). CDR3 length: 15 residues. Trimming stripped 4 bases from V and 4 bases from J, with 13 bases between. Per the germline V gene, CDR1 is SNHLY and CDR2 is FYNNEI. The CDR3 is CASSGRPRGTGELFV. The DNA of the CDR3 is TGTGCCAGCAGTGGCAGGCCGAGGGGCACCGGGGAGCTGTTTGTT.

This clonotype was observed many times. The V gene is TRBV20-1, the J gene TRBJ1-2; D gene unclear. This CDR3 has 15 residues. Germline V CDR1 and CDR2: DFQATT, SNEGSKA (reference sequence). V shed 5 bases and J shed 4 bases, with 20 bases lying between them. CDR3 loop: CSALHPTPQFYGYTF. CDR3 coding DNA: TGCAGTGCTCTCCACCCGACACCCCAATTCTATGGCTACACCTTC.

This clonotype has a count of ten or more. This chain connects TRBV28 to TRBJ2-7, with 11 nucleotides matching TRBD2. CDR3 length: 15 amino acids. After removal of 6 bases from V and 7 bases from J, the junction contained 11 bases not matched to a gene. From germline, CDR1 is MDHEN and CDR2 SYDVKM. CDR3 DNA sequence: TGTGCCAGCAGCCCCACCGGGACTAGCGGTGAGGAGCAGTACTTC. Amino acid sequence: CASSPTGTSGEEQYF.

This clonotype was counted only a few times. The chain uses TRBV6-2 or TRBV6-3 and TRBJ1-1, with TRBD1 as a possible D gene (6 bases). V lost 7 bases to trimming and J lost 1 base, with 13 bases between them. Germline V lookup: CDR1 MNHEY, CDR2 SVGEGT. The CDR3 sequence is 14 residues long. Written as DNA, the CDR3 is TGTGCCAGCATCTACGGGGGGGCGAACACTGAAGCTTTCTTT. This gives the protein CASIYGGANTEAFF.

This clonotype was picked up a small number of times. The rearrangement joins TRBV11-2 to TRBJ2-3, with unresolved D. V lost 2 bases and J lost 4, with 16 bases in between. The CDR3 extends over 16 amino acids. Germline V lookup: CDR1 SGHAT, CDR2 FQNNGV. Here the CDR3 reads CASSLRKRERADTQYF. The CDR3 nucleotides are TGTGCCAGCAGCTTAAGAAAAAGGGAAAGGGCAGATACGCAGTATTTT.

Details on this clonotype: One end of the junction varies from germline; a read error may be responsible. V and J are TRBV14 and TRBJ2-1; no reliable D call. Germline V gene data show CDR1 as SGHDN and CDR2 as FVKESK. The CDR3 consists of 15 residues. CDR3 protein: CASSQELTPVNGQFF. The CDR3 DNA follows: TGTGCCAGCAGCCAAGAGTTAACCCCGGTGAATGGGCAGTTCTTC.

This clonotype was detected only a few times. A read error may explain this, as a much larger clone is one base away. The V gene is TRBV4-2, the J gene TRBJ2-1, with 8 bases fitting TRBD2. The V gene's germline CDR1 is LGHNA and CDR2 YNFKEQ. Trimming cost V 4 bases and J 6 bases; bases outside gene matches: 11. This CDR3 comprises 16 residues. CDR3 region: CASSPRSGDFCNEQFF. In nucleotides, the CDR3 is TGTGCCAGCAGCCCCCGTAGCGGGGACTTCTGCAATGAGCAGTTCTTC.

This clonotype was seen only a few times. V and J are TRBV20-1 and TRBJ1-6; 10 nucleotides line up with TRBD1. This CDR3 has 14 residues. From germline, CDR1 is DFQATT and CDR2 SNEGSKA (reference sequence). V trimming: 0 bases; J trimming: 9 bases; junction bases outside the gene matches: 2. CDR3 loop: CSAREDRGFSPLHF. The CDR3 bases are TGCAGTGCTAGAGAGGACAGGGGGTTTTCACCCCTCCACTTT.

The chain has TRBV13 and TRBJ2-5, with D possibly being TRBD1 (8 bases). The DNA end is more similar to TRBJ2-7, so the J call may be wrong. Germline CDR1 PRHDT, CDR2 FYEKMQ (reference sequence). The CDR3 is 14 amino acids. In DNA, the CDR3 is TGTGCCAGCAAACAGGGGGGGTCCTCCTACGAGCAGTACTTC. This encodes CASKQGGSSYEQYF.

V gene TRBV7-8 combines with J gene TRBJ2-1, with D hard to call. V lost 1 base and J lost 6, with 16 bases in between. There are 16 residues in the CDR3. The germline V gene has CDR1 SGHVS and CDR2 FQNEAQ. CDR3 sequence (DNA): TGTGCCAGCAGCTTAGGGTTGTTTGTTCCGGGCAATGAGCAGTTCTTC. This translates into CASSLGLFVPGNEQFF. Combining the CDR3 with reference TRBV7-8 and TRBJ2-1 gives the whole variable domain GAGVSQSPRYKVAKRGQDVALRCDPISGHVSLFWYQQALGQGPEFLTYFQNEAQLDKSGLPSDRFFAERPEGSVSTLKIQRTQQEDSAVYLCASSLGLFVPGNEQFFGPGTRLTVL.

This clonotype has more than one count but fewer than ten. The chain has TRBV5-1 and TRBJ1-1, with D tentatively TRBD1 (5 bases). This CDR3 is built from 16 residues. Trimming took 2 bases from V and 0 from J, leaving 14 bases between them. Germline CDR1 is SGHRS and CDR2 is YFSETQ. The CDR3 reads CASSFGRGLLNTEAFF. DNA of the CDR3: TGCGCCAGCAGCTTTGGAAGGGGTCTTCTGAACACTGAAGCTTTCTTT.

The rearrangement uses TRBV4-2 and TRBJ2-7; 14 nucleotides agree with TRBD2. CDR3 length: 20 residues. Germline V gene lookup returns CDR1 LGHNA and CDR2 YNFKEQ. Unmatched junction bases numbered 16, after V lost 1 base and J lost 5 bases. CDR3: CASSQVLAGLAGVRPHEQYF. CDR3 nucleotides: TGTGCCAGCAGCCAAGTTCTCGCGGGACTAGCGGGAGTCAGGCCTCACGAGCAGTACTTC.

The CDR3 spells CASSFPAGSGVNEQFF. DNA for the CDR3: TGTGCCAGCAGCTTCCCGGCAGGGTCAGGAGTGAATGAGCAGTTCTTC. The chain uses TRBV7-2 and TRBJ2-1, with a tentative D call TRBD1 (5 bases). With 3 bases removed from V and 7 bases from J, the gap between germline ends came to 19 bases. The CDR3 consists of 16 residues. Germline loops: CDR1 SGHTA, CDR2 FQGNSA.

This clonotype showed up just a few times. V usage is TRBV5-1 and J usage is TRBJ2-2; 9 positions agree with TRBD2. The CDR3 has 17 residues. V shed 2 bases, J shed 0 bases, and the junction held 5 bases outside the gene matches. Germline V lookup: CDR1 SGHRS, CDR2 YFSETQ. CDR3 in amino acids: CASSFDSGGANTGELFF. The CDR3, as DNA: TGCGCCAGCAGCTTCGATAGCGGGGGAGCGAACACCGGGGAGCTGTTTTTT. Supplemented by reference TRBV5-1 and TRBJ2-2, the full variable domain reads KAGVTQTPRYLIKTRGQQVTLSCSPISGHRSVSWYQQTPGQGLQFLFEYFSETQRNKGNFPGRFSGRQFSNSRSEMNVSTLELGDSALYLCASSFDSGGANTGELFFGEGSRLTVL.

This chain connects TRBV12-3 or TRBV12-4 to TRBJ1-1; 9 bases agree with TRBD1. The CDR3 covers 18 residues. J lost 4 bases, V lost 5 bases, and 17 bases had no gene match. Here the CDR3 DNA reads TGTGCCAGCAGTATCAGGGGGACAGGGATCGAAGGAGTCACTGAAGCTTTCTTT. Its translation: CASSIRGTGIEGVTEAFF.

This clonotype was counted at least ten times. This chain connects TRBV7-9 to TRBJ2-7; D ambiguous. CDR1 SEHNR and CDR2 FQNEAQ come from the germline V gene (reference sequence). Trimming removed 1 base at V and 0 bases at J, with 13 bases between. The CDR3 runs to 16 residues. The CDR3, as DNA: TGTGCCAGCAGCTTAGGCCGGTCTCAGAGCTCCTACGAGCAGTACTTC. It encodes CASSLGRSQSSYEQYF.

This clonotype was detected ten times or more. This chain uses TRBV29-1 with TRBJ1-4; unclear D gene. The CDR3 is made up of 13 amino acids. Germline assignment: CDR1 SQVTM and CDR2 ANQGSEA. V was cut by 3 bases and J by 0 bases, with 5 bases left in between. The CDR3: CSVDTATNEKLFF. The CDR3 nucleotides are TGCAGCGTTGACACCGCAACTAATGAAAAACTGTTTTTT. The variable domain in full, with the rest retrieved from reference TRBV29-1 and TRBJ1-4, is SAVISQKPSRDICQRGTSLTIQCQVDSQVTMMFWYRQQPGQSLTLIATANQGSEATYESGFVIDKFPISRPNLTFSTLTVSNMSPEDSSIYLCSVDTATNEKLFFGSGTQLSVL.

The chain couples TRBV20-1 to TRBJ2-3; 10 bases fit TRBD1. V shed 5 bases, J shed 3 bases, and the junction held 5 bases outside the gene matches. CDR3 length: 14 residues. The V gene's germline CDR1 is DFQATT and CDR2 SNEGSKA (reference sequence). In DNA form, the CDR3 reads TGCAGTGCTGAGGACAGGGGGTTGACAGATACGCAGTATTTT. Its translation: CSAEDRGLTDTQYF.

This clonotype was seen repeatedly, ten times or more. The rearrangement joins TRBV18 to TRBJ1-4, with a weak D call TRBD1 (6 bases). The CDR3 is 15 residues long. V shed 6 bases and J shed 6 bases, with 17 bases lying between them. In germline, CDR1 is KGHSH, CDR2 LQKENI. CDR3 coding DNA: TGTGCCAGCTCCCACTTTCCGGGGGCGGATGAAAAACTGTTTTTT. Protein: CASSHFPGADEKLFF.

V gene TRBV27 combines with J gene TRBJ1-6; D is unresolved. V was shortened by 3 bases and J by 9 bases, with 9 bases between the two germline ends. Germline lookup yields CDR1 MNHEY and CDR2 SMNVEV (reference sequence). The CDR3 contains 13 residues. The CDR3 DNA is TGTGCCAGCAGTTTCGGGTTCGGTTCACCCCTCCACTTT. It translates to CASSFGFGSPLHF.

The chain recombines TRBV5-4 with TRBJ1-1, with D unresolved. The V end lost 0 bases, the J end lost 8 bases, and 14 bases lay between the germline ends. This CDR3 has 14 residues. Germline V gene sequence: CDR1 SGHNT, CDR2 YYREEE (reference sequence). The CDR3 DNA sequence: TGTGCCAGCAGCTTGGCCGGAGGAAGGTCGGAAGCTTTCTTT. Translating gives CASSLAGGRSEAFF. The complete variable domain, with remaining parts taken from reference TRBV5-4 and TRBJ1-1, reads ETGVTQSPTHLIKTRGQQVTLRCSSQSGHNTVSWYQQALGQGPQFIFQYYREEENGRGNFPPRFSGLQFPNYSSELNVNALELDDSALYLCASSLAGGRSEAFFGQGTRLTVV.